The rows below give T cell receptor beta chains drawn from one sample of a study of blood T cell repertoires in COVID-19. Data came from immunoSEQ multiplex PCR; TCRdb stores just in-frame clones and leaves some out. The sample holds under 150,000 clones; around nine tenths are singletons and the top ten take about 2.3%. Sample: PBMCs or T cells enriched from blood (not recorded which). These receptors were taken from a woman between 50 and 59 years old who had recovered from COVID-19. Each CDR3 is given with its conserved first and last residue. The D gene is left open where the match is weak. Where a row states a size, it is once, few, many or the class of an expanded clone; other rows omit it.

v_gene: TRBV12-5
abundance: few
d_gene: .
CDR3aa: CASGLSGQGNTIYF

v_gene: TRBV2
abundance: .
d_gene: TRBD1
CDR3aa: CASSERGQANTGELFF

v_gene: TRBV12-3/TRBV12-4
abundance: .
d_gene: TRBD2
CDR3aa: CASTRGAYEQYF

v_gene: TRBV4-3
abundance: once
d_gene: .
CDR3aa: CASSQDLGEVRTEAFF

v_gene: TRBV7-6
abundance: once
d_gene: .
CDR3aa: CASSFSRANEQFF

v_gene: TRBV24-1
abundance: .
d_gene: .
CDR3aa: CATSDSTDNEQFF

v_gene: TRBV27
abundance: .
d_gene: .
CDR3aa: CATARVGTSNQPQHF

v_gene: TRBV20-1
abundance: few
d_gene: .
CDR3aa: CSAMYREQYF

v_gene: TRBV7-2
abundance: .
d_gene: TRBD2
CDR3aa: CASSLLRESSYEQYF

v_gene: TRBV19
abundance: .
d_gene: TRBD1
CDR3aa: CASSGTGVGEQYF

v_gene: TRBV5-1
abundance: .
d_gene: .
CDR3aa: CASRSLPGNQPQHF

v_gene: TRBV19
abundance: once
d_gene: .
CDR3aa: CASSPARRGGYTF

v_gene: TRBV15
abundance: .
d_gene: .
CDR3aa: CATSRDKGMDTEAFF

v_gene: TRBV6-2/TRBV6-3
abundance: .
d_gene: .
CDR3aa: CASSYRAGRTYEQYF

v_gene: TRBV19
abundance: once
d_gene: .
CDR3aa: CASGTPNYEQYF

v_gene: TRBV13
abundance: .
d_gene: .
CDR3aa: CASSGKADGYTF

v_gene: TRBV10-1
abundance: .
d_gene: .
CDR3aa: CASSESRSENTEAFF

v_gene: TRBV19
abundance: .
d_gene: TRBD1
CDR3aa: CASTPDRAGNQPQHF

v_gene: TRBV3-1/TRBV3-2
abundance: .
d_gene: .
CDR3aa: CASSLTRGSHEQYF

v_gene: TRBV11-1
abundance: .
d_gene: TRBD1
CDR3aa: CASSLGTGEPQYF

v_gene: TRBV11-2
abundance: .
d_gene: TRBD2
CDR3aa: CASRGLAGKYEQYF

v_gene: TRBV12-3/TRBV12-4
abundance: .
d_gene: .
CDR3aa: CASRVQDTGELFF

v_gene: TRBV7-9
abundance: .
d_gene: TRBD1
CDR3aa: CASSARDRTYEQYF

v_gene: TRBV3-1/TRBV3-2
abundance: .
d_gene: TRBD2
CDR3aa: CASSPTSGGYNEQFF

v_gene: TRBV5-1
abundance: .
d_gene: .
CDR3aa: CASSLGREKETQYF

v_gene: TRBV5-1
abundance: .
d_gene: .
CDR3aa: CASSLERTAGYNSPLHF

v_gene: TRBV6-6
abundance: .
d_gene: TRBD2
CDR3aa: CASSQRQGLADTGELFF

v_gene: TRBV11-3
abundance: .
d_gene: .
CDR3aa: CASSHGQGNTEAFF

v_gene: TRBV7-9
abundance: .
d_gene: TRBD2
CDR3aa: CASSFPAGADGELFF

v_gene: TRBV9
abundance: .
d_gene: .
CDR3aa: CASSVAPQGNTGNTIYF

v_gene: TRBV20-1
abundance: .
d_gene: .
CDR3aa: CSASRRTEAFF

v_gene: TRBV3-1/TRBV3-2
abundance: .
d_gene: .
CDR3aa: CASSPSGGREQYF

v_gene: TRBV7-3
abundance: .
d_gene: .
CDR3aa: CASSGTENTEAFF

v_gene: TRBV6-2/TRBV6-3
abundance: .
d_gene: .
CDR3aa: CASSYSYGGRETQYF

v_gene: TRBV6-4
abundance: .
d_gene: .
CDR3aa: CASIRGGNYGYTF

v_gene: TRBV7-9
abundance: .
d_gene: .
CDR3aa: CASSLGLTETDTQYF

v_gene: TRBV27
abundance: .
d_gene: TRBD2
CDR3aa: CASSLTGGNEQYF

v_gene: TRBV28
abundance: .
d_gene: TRBD1
CDR3aa: CASSDRGRGNTEAFF

v_gene: TRBV29-1
abundance: .
d_gene: .
CDR3aa: CSVGLGGLGETQYF

v_gene: TRBV29-1
abundance: once
d_gene: .
CDR3aa: CSVVAGETQYF

v_gene: TRBV7-8
abundance: .
d_gene: TRBD2
CDR3aa: CASTRGGDTSKNIQYF

v_gene: TRBV10-3
abundance: .
d_gene: .
CDR3aa: CAISGNYEQYF

v_gene: TRBV3-1/TRBV3-2
abundance: once
d_gene: TRBD2
CDR3aa: CASSLITRLAGPTDTQYF

v_gene: TRBV27
abundance: .
d_gene: TRBD1
CDR3aa: CASSLLGTGGGGNTIYF

v_gene: TRBV19
abundance: .
d_gene: TRBD1
CDR3aa: CASSPGQGAREQYF

v_gene: TRBV29-1
abundance: .
d_gene: .
CDR3aa: CSATKTTVNTEAFF

v_gene: TRBV12-3/TRBV12-4
abundance: .
d_gene: TRBD1
CDR3aa: CASSGQGESPLHF

v_gene: TRBV30
abundance: .
d_gene: .
CDR3aa: CAWRTTVSCWVGTEAFF

v_gene: TRBV27
abundance: .
d_gene: .
CDR3aa: CASRARNPNTGELFF

v_gene: TRBV25-1
abundance: .
d_gene: .
CDR3aa: CASSDHVDYGYTF

v_gene: TRBV7-9
abundance: .
d_gene: .
CDR3aa: CASSDRDTPEETQYF

v_gene: TRBV19
abundance: .
d_gene: .
CDR3aa: CASSLQGSNQPQHF

v_gene: TRBV5-6
abundance: .
d_gene: .
CDR3aa: CASSLGGLYGDTQYF

v_gene: TRBV7-9
abundance: .
d_gene: .
CDR3aa: CASSSTGTSEPLAKNIQYF